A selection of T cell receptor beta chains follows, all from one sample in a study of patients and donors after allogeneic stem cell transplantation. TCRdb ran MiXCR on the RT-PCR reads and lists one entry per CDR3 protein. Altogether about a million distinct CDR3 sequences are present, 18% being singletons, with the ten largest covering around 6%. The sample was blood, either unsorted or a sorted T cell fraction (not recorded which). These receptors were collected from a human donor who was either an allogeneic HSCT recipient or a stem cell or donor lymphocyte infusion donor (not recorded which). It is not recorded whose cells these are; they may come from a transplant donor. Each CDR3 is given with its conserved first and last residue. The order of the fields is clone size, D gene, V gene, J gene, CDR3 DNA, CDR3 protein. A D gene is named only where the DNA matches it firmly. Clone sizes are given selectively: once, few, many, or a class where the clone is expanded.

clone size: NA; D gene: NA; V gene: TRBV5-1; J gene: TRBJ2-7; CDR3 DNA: TGCGCCAGCAGGTATGAGGGCTCCTACGAGCAGTACTTC; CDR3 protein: CASRYEGSYEQYF
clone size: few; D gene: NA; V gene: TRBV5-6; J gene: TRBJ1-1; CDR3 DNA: TGTGCCAGCAGCTTGGCCTGGGATCGGCTGAACACTGAAGCTTTCTTT; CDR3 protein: CASSLAWDRLNTEAFF
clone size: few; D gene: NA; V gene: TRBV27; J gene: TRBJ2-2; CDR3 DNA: TGTGCCAGCAGTTTTAGACGTTCCGGGGAGCTGTTTTTT; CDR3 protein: CASSFRRSGELFF
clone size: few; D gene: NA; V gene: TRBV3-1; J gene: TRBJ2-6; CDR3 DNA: TGTGCCAGCAGCCAAGGTGTGAGCTCTGGGGCCAACGTCCTGACTTTC; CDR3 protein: CASSQGVSSGANVLTF
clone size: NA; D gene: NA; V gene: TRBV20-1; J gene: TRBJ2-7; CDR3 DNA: TGCAGTGCTAGAGATTTTGCGACAGGAGAATACGAGCAGTACTTC; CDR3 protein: CSARDFATGEYEQYF
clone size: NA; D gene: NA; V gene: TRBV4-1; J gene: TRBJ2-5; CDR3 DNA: TGCGCCAGCAGCCACATACGAGCGGACAGCGCGCACTGGAGGACCCAGTACTTC; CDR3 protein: CASSHIRADSAHWRTQYF
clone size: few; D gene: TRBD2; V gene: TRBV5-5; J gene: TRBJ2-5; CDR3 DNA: TGTGCCAGCAGCTTGGGACGACTAGCGGGATCAGAGACCCAGTACTTC; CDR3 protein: CASSLGRLAGSETQYF
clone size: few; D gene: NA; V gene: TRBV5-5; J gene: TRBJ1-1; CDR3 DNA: TGTGCCAGCAGCACTCGACCGAAAAACACTGAAGCTTTCTTT; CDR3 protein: CASSTRPKNTEAFF
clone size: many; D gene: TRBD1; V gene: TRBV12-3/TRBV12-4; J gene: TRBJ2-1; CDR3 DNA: TGTGCCAGCAGTGGGGACAGGCAGGGGGGCAATGAGCAGTTCTTC; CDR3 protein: CASSGDRQGGNEQFF
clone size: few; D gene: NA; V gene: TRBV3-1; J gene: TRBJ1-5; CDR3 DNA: TGTGCCAGCAGCCAACAACGGAGTAATCAGCCCCAGCATTTT; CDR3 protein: CASSQQRSNQPQHF
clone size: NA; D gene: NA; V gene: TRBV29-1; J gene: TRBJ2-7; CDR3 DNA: TGCAGCGTTGTAGACCCAGGACTGCTTAGCTCCTACGAGCAGTACTTC; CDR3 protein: CSVVDPGLLSSYEQYF
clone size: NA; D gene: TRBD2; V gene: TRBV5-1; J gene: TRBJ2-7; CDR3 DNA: TGCGCCAGCAGGGAGCTAGCGGGAGGCCCGAAGCAGTACTTC; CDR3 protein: CASRELAGGPKQYF
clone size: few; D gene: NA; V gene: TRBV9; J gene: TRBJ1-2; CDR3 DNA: TGTGCCAGCAGCGTAAGAGCGTCCGGGACCGACGTTGGGTATGGCTACACCTTC; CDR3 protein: CASSVRASGTDVGYGYTF
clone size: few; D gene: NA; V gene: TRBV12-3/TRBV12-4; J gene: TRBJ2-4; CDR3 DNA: TGTGCCAGCAGCGACACACCCGGGCCCAAGGCGGCCAAAAACATTCAGTACTTC; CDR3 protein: CASSDTPGPKAAKNIQYF
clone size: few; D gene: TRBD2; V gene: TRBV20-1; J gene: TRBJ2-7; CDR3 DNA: TGCAGTGCTAGGGCCTTAGGGCTAGCGGACTACGAGCAGTACTTC; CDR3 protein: CSARALGLADYEQYF
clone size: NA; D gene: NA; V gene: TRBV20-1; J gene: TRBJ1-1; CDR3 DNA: TGCAGTGCTAGAGAGCCAGATCAGGGACTCGTTTCGGAGGCTTTCTTT; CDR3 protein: CSAREPDQGLVSEAFF
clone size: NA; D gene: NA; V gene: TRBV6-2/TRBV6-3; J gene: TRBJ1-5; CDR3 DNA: TGTGCCAGCAGTTATGTGGGGGTCAATGGCAATCAGCCCCAGCATTTT; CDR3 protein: CASSYVGVNGNQPQHF
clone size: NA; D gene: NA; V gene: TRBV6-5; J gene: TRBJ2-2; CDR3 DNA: TGTGCCAGCAGTTACGGTGGGAGAGTCGGGGAGCTGTTTTTT; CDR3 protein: CASSYGGRVGELFF
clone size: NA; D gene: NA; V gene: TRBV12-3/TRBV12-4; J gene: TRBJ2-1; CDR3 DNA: TGTGCCACCGGGCCTTCATACAATGAGCAGTTCTTC; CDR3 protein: CATGPSYNEQFF
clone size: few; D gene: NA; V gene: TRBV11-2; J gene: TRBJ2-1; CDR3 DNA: TGTGCCAGCAGCTTAGAGCCTGATTCCTACAATGAGCAGTTCTTC; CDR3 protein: CASSLEPDSYNEQFF
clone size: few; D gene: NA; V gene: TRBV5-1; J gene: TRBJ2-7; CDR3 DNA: TGCGCCAGCAGCTTTACAGGGATCCACGAGCAGTACTTC; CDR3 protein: CASSFTGIHEQYF
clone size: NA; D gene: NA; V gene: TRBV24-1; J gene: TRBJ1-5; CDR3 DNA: TGTGCCACCAGTGATAGTGCGATGGCTCAGCCCCAGCATTTT; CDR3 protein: CATSDSAMAQPQHF
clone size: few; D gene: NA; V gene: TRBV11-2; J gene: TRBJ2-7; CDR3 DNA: TGTGCCAGCAGCTCCCCCCGACTGGGAAGCTCCTACGAGCAGTACTTC; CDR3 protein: CASSSPRLGSSYEQYF
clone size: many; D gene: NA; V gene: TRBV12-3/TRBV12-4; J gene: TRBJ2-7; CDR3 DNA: TGTGCCAGCAGTTTTCAAGGGGTCTACGAGCAGTACTTC; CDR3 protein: CASSFQGVYEQYF
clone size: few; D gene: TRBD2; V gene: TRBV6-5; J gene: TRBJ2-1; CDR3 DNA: TGTGCCAGCAGTTATCCTAGCGGGGGGGAGGATGAGCAGTTCTTC; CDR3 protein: CASSYPSGGEDEQFF
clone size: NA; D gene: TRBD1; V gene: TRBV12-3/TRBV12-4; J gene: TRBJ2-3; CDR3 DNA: TGTGCCAGCAGGCCAGGACAGGCGCTACTAACAGATACGCAGTATTTT; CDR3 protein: CASRPGQALLTDTQYF
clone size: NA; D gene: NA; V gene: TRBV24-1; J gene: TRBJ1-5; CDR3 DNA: TGTGCCACCAGTGATTCCGGAAAAGGCTCCAATCAGCCCCAGCATTTT; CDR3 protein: CATSDSGKGSNQPQHF
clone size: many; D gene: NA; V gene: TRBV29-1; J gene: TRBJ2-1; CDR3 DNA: TGCAGCGGCCTACAGGTATGGTCCTACAATGAGCAGTTCTTC; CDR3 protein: CSGLQVWSYNEQFF
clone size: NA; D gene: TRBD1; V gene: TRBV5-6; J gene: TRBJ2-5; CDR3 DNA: TGTGCCAGCAGCCATGGGACAGGGGCATTCCAAGAGACCCAGTACTTC; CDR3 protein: CASSHGTGAFQETQYF
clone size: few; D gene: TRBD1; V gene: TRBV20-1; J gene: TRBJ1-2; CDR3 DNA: TGCAGTGCTTATTACAGGGGATTTGACTATGGCTACACCTTC; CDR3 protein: CSAYYRGFDYGYTF
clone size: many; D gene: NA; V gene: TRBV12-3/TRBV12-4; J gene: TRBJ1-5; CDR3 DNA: TGTGCCAGCAGTTTTTCGGGGATCCATCAGCCCCAGCATTTT; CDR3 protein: CASSFSGIHQPQHF
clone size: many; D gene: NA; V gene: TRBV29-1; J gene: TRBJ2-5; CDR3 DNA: TGCAGCGTTGGAAGGGGGTCCCAAGAGACCCAGTACTTC; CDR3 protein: CSVGRGSQETQYF
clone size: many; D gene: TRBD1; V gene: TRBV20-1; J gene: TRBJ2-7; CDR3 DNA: TGCAGCGTTCCCGGACAGGGGCCCTACGAGCAGTACTTC; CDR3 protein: CSVPGQGPYEQYF
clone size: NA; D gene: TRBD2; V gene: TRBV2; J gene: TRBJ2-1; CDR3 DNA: TGTGCCAGCAGTGAATGGCATAGCGGGAATGAGCAGTTCTTC; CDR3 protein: CASSEWHSGNEQFF
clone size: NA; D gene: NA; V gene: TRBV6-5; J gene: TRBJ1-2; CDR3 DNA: TGTGCCAGCACCAACAGGGACGGCTACACCTTC; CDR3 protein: CASTNRDGYTF
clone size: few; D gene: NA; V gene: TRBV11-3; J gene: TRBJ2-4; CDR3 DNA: TGTGCCAGCAGCTTAGGAACAGGGATGGGAAACATTCAGTACTTC; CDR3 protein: CASSLGTGMGNIQYF
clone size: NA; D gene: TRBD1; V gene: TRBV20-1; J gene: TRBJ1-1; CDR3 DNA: TGCAGTGCTCAAACGGCGACAGGGAGGACTGAAGCTTTCTTT; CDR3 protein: CSAQTATGRTEAFF
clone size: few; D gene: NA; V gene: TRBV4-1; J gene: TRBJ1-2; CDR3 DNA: TGCGCCAGCAGCCAATGGATACAGGGCATCTATGGCTACACCTTC; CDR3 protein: CASSQWIQGIYGYTF
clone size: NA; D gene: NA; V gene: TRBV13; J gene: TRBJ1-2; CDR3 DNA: TGTGCCAGCAGCGGAGGACTGAATAACTATGGCTACACCTTC; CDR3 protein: CASSGGLNNYGYTF
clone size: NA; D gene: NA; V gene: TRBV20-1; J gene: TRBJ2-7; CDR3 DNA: TGCAGTGCTAAAGGGGCGGGCGAGCAGTACTTC; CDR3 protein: CSAKGAGEQYF
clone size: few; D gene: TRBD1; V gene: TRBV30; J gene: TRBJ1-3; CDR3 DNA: TGTGCCTGGAAAACCTCGGACAGGGGTGGAACTGGAAACACCATATATTTT; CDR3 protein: CAWKTSDRGGTGNTIYF
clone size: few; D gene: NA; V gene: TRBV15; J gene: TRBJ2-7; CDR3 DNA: TGTGCCACCAGCAGAGAACGAGGAGTAGACTCCCCAAACCTGTACGAGCAGTACTTC; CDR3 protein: CATSRERGVDSPNLYEQYF
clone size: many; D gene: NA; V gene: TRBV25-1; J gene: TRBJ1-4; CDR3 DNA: TGTGCCAGCAGTCCAGGACAGTTTAATGAAAAACTGTTTTTT; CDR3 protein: CASSPGQFNEKLFF
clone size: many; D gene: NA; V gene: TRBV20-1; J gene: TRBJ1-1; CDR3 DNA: TGCAGTGCTATCAGGGGCGGAGCTTTCTTT; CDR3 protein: CSAIRGGAFF
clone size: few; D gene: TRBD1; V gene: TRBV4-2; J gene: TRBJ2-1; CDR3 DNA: TGTGCCAGCAGCCAAGAGATGGGACAGGCGTACAATGAGCAGTTCTTC; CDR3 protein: CASSQEMGQAYNEQFF
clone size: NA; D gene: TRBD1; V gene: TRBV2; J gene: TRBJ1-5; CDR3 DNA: TGTGCCAGCAGTGAAGCGTTGAAACAGGGGGCCCAGCCCCAGCATTTT; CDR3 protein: CASSEALKQGAQPQHF
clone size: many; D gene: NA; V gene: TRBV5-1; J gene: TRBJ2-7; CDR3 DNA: TGCGCCAGCAGCTTGGCTCCAGACGAGCAGTACTTC; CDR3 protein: CASSLAPDEQYF
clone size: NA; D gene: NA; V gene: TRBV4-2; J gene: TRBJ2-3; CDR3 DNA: TGTGCCAGCAGCCAAGAGGGGAGGAAGGGGGGGGGCCGAGATACGCAGTATTTT; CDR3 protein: CASSQEGRKGGGRDTQYF
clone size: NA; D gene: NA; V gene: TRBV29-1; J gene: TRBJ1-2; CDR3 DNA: TGCAGCGTCCCAGGGACCTACTATGGCTACACCTTC; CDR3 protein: CSVPGTYYGYTF
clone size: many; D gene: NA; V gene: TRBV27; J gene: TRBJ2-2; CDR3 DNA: TGTGCCAGCAGTTTGGCCGGGGAAGGGATCGGCGGGGAGCTGTTTTTT; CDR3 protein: CASSLAGEGIGGELFF
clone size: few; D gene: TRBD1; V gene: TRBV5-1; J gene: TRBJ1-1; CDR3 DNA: TGCGCCAGCAGCCGCGGGTTTACAGGGGACACTGAAGCTTTCTTT; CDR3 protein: CASSRGFTGDTEAFF
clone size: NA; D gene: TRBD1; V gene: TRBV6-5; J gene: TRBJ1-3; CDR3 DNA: TGTGCCAGCAGTTACTCCAGGGGACAGGGGGCTGGAAACACCATATATTTT; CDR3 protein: CASSYSRGQGAGNTIYF
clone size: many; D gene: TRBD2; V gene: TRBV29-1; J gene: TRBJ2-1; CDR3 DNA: TGCAGCGGTGGACTAGCGAGAGACTACAATGAGCAGTTCTTC; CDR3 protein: CSGGLARDYNEQFF
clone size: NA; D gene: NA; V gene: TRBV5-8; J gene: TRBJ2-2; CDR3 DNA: TGTGCCAGCAGCTTATGGGGACTGGTTGCCGGGGAGCTGTTTTTT; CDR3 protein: CASSLWGLVAGELFF
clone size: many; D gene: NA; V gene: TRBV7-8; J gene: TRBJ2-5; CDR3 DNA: TGTGCCAGCAGCTCCTCTTTGCAAGAGACCCAGTACTTC; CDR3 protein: CASSSSLQETQYF
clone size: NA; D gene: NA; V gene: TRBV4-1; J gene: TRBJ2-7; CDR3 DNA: TGCGCCAGCAGCCAAGTAGGGGCCGAGCAGTACTTC; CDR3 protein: CASSQVGAEQYF
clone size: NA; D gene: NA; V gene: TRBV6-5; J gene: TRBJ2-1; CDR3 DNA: TGTGCCAGCAGTTACGGAAGGGATGTTGAGCAGTTCTTC; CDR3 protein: CASSYGRDVEQFF
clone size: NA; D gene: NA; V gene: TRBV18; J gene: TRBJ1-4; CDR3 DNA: TGTGCCAGCTCACCACCGGGGCAGTACGGGGAAAAACTGTTTTTT; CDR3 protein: CASSPPGQYGEKLFF
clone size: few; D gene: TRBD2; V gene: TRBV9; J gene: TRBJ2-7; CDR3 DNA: TGTGCCAGCAGCGTAGGGAGCGGGAGGGTCTACGAGCAGTACTTC; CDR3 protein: CASSVGSGRVYEQYF
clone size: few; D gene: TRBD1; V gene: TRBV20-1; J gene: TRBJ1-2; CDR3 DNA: TGCAGCTCAGGGGGCGATGGCTACACCTTC; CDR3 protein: CSSGGDGYTF